A selection of T cell receptor beta chains follows, all from one sample in a study of T cell responses to AZD1222 COVID-19 vaccine. The method was immunoSEQ multiplex PCR; TCRdb's version includes in-frame clones alone and lacks a portion of them. Among about 140,000 clones, about 88% were seen once, and the ten largest hold about 4.5%. The sequencing here drew on peripheral blood, taken on day 0 of AZD1222 vaccination. The origin of the receptors is an adult in good health. The CDR3 runs from the conserved cysteine through the conserved F or W. D genes are given only for firm matches. Only part of the rows carry a size: once, few, many, or a class if the clone is expanded.

D	V	J	size	length	CDR3	DNA
TRBD2	TRBV18	TRBJ2-5	NA	15	CASVLAGGAEETQYF	TGTGCCAGCGTACTAGCGGGAGGAGCCGAAGAGACCCAGTACTTC
NA	TRBV12-3/TRBV12-4	TRBJ2-7	NA	12	CASQQVGLQQYF	TGTGCCAGCCAACAGGTCGGACTGCAGCAGTACTTC
NA	TRBV15	TRBJ2-5	NA	11	CATSAQETQYF	TGTGCCACCTCAGCCCAAGAGACCCAGTACTTC
TRBD2	TRBV7-2	TRBJ2-5	NA	15	CASSVYSGGQETQYF	TGTGCCAGCAGCGTTTATAGCGGGGGACAAGAGACCCAGTACTTC
NA	TRBV27	TRBJ2-1	NA	12	CASSLVGGEQFF	TGTGCCAGCAGTTTAGTGGGTGGTGAGCAGTTCTTC
NA	TRBV19	TRBJ2-6	NA	15	CASSPGASGANVLTF	TGTGCCAGTAGTCCCGGTGCCTCTGGGGCCAACGTCCTGACTTTC
NA	TRBV3-1/TRBV3-2	TRBJ1-4	NA	14	CASSQDFRNEKLFF	TGTGCCAGCAGCCAAGACTTTCGAAACGAAAAACTGTTTTTT
NA	TRBV6-1	TRBJ1-1	NA	14	CASSEGQENTEAFF	TGTGCCAGCAGTGAAGGGCAAGAGAACACTGAAGCTTTCTTT
TRBD1	TRBV10-1	TRBJ1-1	NA	16	CASSDPGTDMNTEAFF	TGCGCCAGCAGTGACCCCGGGACAGACATGAACACTGAAGCTTTCTTT
NA	TRBV11-2	TRBJ2-7	NA	12	CASSRAGTEQYF	TGTGCCAGCAGCCGGGCCGGGACCGAGCAGTACTTC
NA	TRBV27	TRBJ2-2	NA	17	CASRRGFSTSNTGELFF	TGTGCCAGCAGAAGGGGTTTCTCTACGTCGAACACCGGGGAGCTGTTTTTT
NA	TRBV2	TRBJ2-5	NA	17	CASSKPSLKTDQETQYF	TGTGCCAGCAGCAAGCCTTCTTTAAAGACGGACCAAGAGACCCAGTACTTC
TRBD1	TRBV19	TRBJ1-2	NA	15	CASSIAGGANYGYTF	TGTGCCAGTAGTATTGCAGGGGGCGCGAACTATGGCTACACCTTC
NA	TRBV30	TRBJ1-1	NA	11	CAWLVSTEAFF	TGTGCCTGGCTAGTAAGCACTGAAGCTTTCTTT
NA	TRBV2	TRBJ1-3	few	12	CASRPPLNTIYF	TGTGCCAGCCGACCTCCCTTAAACACCATATATTTT
NA	TRBV25-1	TRBJ1-1	NA	14	CASSGLDSYTEAFF	TGTGCCAGCAGTGGGCTGGACAGCTACACTGAAGCTTTCTTT
NA	TRBV4-1	TRBJ1-2	medium-sized	13	CASSLNRDYGYTF	TGCGCCAGCAGCCTAAACAGGGACTATGGCTACACCTTC
TRBD1	TRBV11-2	TRBJ1-2	NA	15	CASSDRDFRTIGYTF	TGTGCCAGCAGCGACAGGGACTTTCGGACGATTGGCTACACCTTC
NA	TRBV15	TRBJ1-3	NA	15	CATSRGVRGGNTIYF	TGTGCCACCAGCAGAGGGGTCAGGGGTGGAAACACCATATATTTT
TRBD2	TRBV7-3	TRBJ2-5	NA	14	CASSLGGGLETQYF	TGTGCCAGCAGCTTAGGGGGAGGGCTAGAGACCCAGTACTTC
TRBD1	TRBV7-9	TRBJ1-1	NA	14	CASSLQGANTEAFF	TGTGCCAGCTCCCTACAGGGGGCGAACACTGAAGCTTTCTTT
NA	TRBV5-1	TRBJ2-7	NA	14	CASSTAGTLYEQYF	TGCGCCAGCAGCACGGCCGGGACTCTCTACGAGCAGTACTTC
NA	TRBV5-1	TRBJ1-4	NA	15	CASSADRGANEKLFF	TGCGCCAGCAGCGCTGACAGAGGAGCTAATGAAAAACTGTTTTTT
NA	TRBV10-3	TRBJ2-1	few	16	CAISEFAGGSYNEQFF	TGTGCCATCAGTGAGTTCGCTGGAGGCTCCTACAATGAGCAGTTCTTC
NA	TRBV19	TRBJ2-1	NA	14	CASSIPPSWNEQFF	TGTGCCAGTAGTATACCCCCGTCTTGGAATGAGCAGTTCTTC
NA	TRBV5-5	TRBJ1-3	NA	15	CASSLVLNSGNTIYF	TGTGCCAGCAGCTTGGTTTTAAACTCCGGAAACACCATATATTTT
NA	TRBV19	TRBJ2-1	NA	16	CASSIDSQGGRFGQFF	TGTGCCAGTAGTATAGATAGTCAGGGGGGCCGTTTTGGGCAGTTCTTC
NA	TRBV19	TRBJ1-4	NA	15	CATTQHGAYNEKLFF	TGTGCCACCACACAACACGGGGCGTATAATGAAAAACTGTTTTTT
NA	TRBV18	TRBJ2-7	NA	15	CASSPPIRGAYEQYF	TGTGCCAGCTCACCACCGATTCGGGGAGCCTACGAGCAGTACTTC
NA	TRBV19	TRBJ1-4	NA	16	CASSNPRGVPNEKLFF	TGTGCCAGTAGCAATCCTCGAGGAGTCCCTAATGAAAAACTGTTTTTT
TRBD1	TRBV10-3	TRBJ2-3	NA	15	CAIREGTGHTDTQYF	TGTGCCATCAGAGAAGGGACAGGGCACACAGATACGCAGTATTTT
NA	TRBV21-1	TRBJ2-3	few	19	CASSKSLCKGRTHTDTQYF	TGTGCCAGCAGCAAAAGTCTATGCAAGGGGAGGACACACACAGATACGCAGTATTTT
TRBD1	TRBV6-5	TRBJ1-5	NA	14	CASEPGQGNQPQHF	TGTGCCAGTGAACCGGGACAGGGCAATCAGCCCCAGCATTTT
TRBD1	TRBV2	TRBJ1-1	NA	14	CASSAQGAVTEAFF	TGTGCCAGCAGTGCCCAGGGGGCGGTCACTGAAGCTTTCTTT
TRBD2	TRBV6-4	TRBJ2-3	NA	16	CASSDLAGTSTDTQYF	TGTGCCAGCAGTGACCTAGCGGGTACTAGCACAGATACGCAGTATTTT
TRBD1	TRBV24-1	TRBJ2-2	NA	16	CATSDGDRELTGELFF	TGTGCCACCAGTGATGGGGACAGGGAACTCACCGGGGAGCTGTTTTTT
NA	TRBV7-2	TRBJ2-7	once	15	CASSFVERSSYEQYF	TGTGCCAGCAGCTTCGTTGAACGGAGCTCCTACGAGCAGTACTTC
NA	TRBV6-1	TRBJ1-2	once	15	CASSDPAGGHYGYTF	TGTGCCAGCAGTGACCCTGCGGGAGGGCACTATGGCTACACCTTC
NA	TRBV7-9	TRBJ1-2	NA	12	CASSLRVPGYTF	TGTGCCAGCAGCTTGAGGGTTCCCGGCTACACCTTC
TRBD1	TRBV7-9	TRBJ2-6	NA	19	CASSSARTGGPSGANVLTF	TGTGCCAGCAGCTCTGCAAGGACAGGGGGCCCATCTGGGGCCAACGTCCTGACTTTC
TRBD2	TRBV10-3	TRBJ2-7	NA	14	CAISAGTSEREQYF	TGTGCCATCAGCGCAGGGACTAGCGAGCGCGAGCAGTACTTC
TRBD2	TRBV7-9	TRBJ2-1	NA	14	CASRESGDYNEQFF	TGTGCCAGCAGGGAAAGCGGGGACTACAATGAGCAGTTCTTC
NA	TRBV10-3	TRBJ1-5	NA	16	CAISEYMDGSNQPQHF	TGTGCCATCAGTGAATATATGGACGGTAGCAATCAGCCCCAGCATTTT
TRBD1	TRBV27	TRBJ1-5	NA	15	CASSQWTGGNQPQHF	TGTGCCAGCAGTCAATGGACAGGGGGCAATCAGCCCCAGCATTTT
NA	TRBV14	TRBJ1-6	once	13	CASSRGGNSPLHF	TGTGCCAGCAGCCGCGGCGGCAATTCACCCCTCCACTTT
TRBD2	TRBV6-5	TRBJ2-7	NA	15	CASSPRGGGPYEQYF	TGTGCCAGCAGTCCGCGGGGGGGAGGCCCCTACGAGCAGTACTTC
TRBD2	TRBV11-2	TRBJ2-1	NA	18	CASKTRERTSGSYNEQFF	TGTGCCAGCAAAACCCGAGAGAGGACTAGCGGCTCCTACAATGAGCAGTTCTTC
TRBD1	TRBV18	TRBJ1-5	NA	14	CASSPPSDRDRQHF	TGTGCCAGCTCACCCCCCAGCGACCGGGACAGACAGCATTTT
NA	TRBV4-1	TRBJ2-1	once	11	CASTWRGEQFF	TGCGCCAGCACCTGGCGCGGTGAGCAGTTCTTC
NA	TRBV12-3/TRBV12-4	TRBJ1-5	NA	12	CASRSSNQPQHF	TGTGCCAGCAGGAGTAGCAATCAGCCCCAGCATTTT
NA	TRBV11-2	TRBJ2-7	NA	14	CASSLLDRPYEQYF	TGTGCCAGCAGCTTATTGGACCGACCCTACGAGCAGTACTTC
TRBD1	TRBV2	TRBJ1-2	few	13	CASSGQGLGGYTF	TGTGCCAGCAGTGGACAGGGCCTCGGAGGCTACACCTTC
NA	TRBV5-1	TRBJ2-7	NA	14	CASSLLRDIYEQYF	TGCGCCAGCAGCTTGCTTCGGGATATCTACGAGCAGTACTTC
NA	TRBV5-6	TRBJ1-4	NA	11	CASSLGSKLFF	TGTGCCAGCAGCCTCGGAAGCAAACTGTTTTTT